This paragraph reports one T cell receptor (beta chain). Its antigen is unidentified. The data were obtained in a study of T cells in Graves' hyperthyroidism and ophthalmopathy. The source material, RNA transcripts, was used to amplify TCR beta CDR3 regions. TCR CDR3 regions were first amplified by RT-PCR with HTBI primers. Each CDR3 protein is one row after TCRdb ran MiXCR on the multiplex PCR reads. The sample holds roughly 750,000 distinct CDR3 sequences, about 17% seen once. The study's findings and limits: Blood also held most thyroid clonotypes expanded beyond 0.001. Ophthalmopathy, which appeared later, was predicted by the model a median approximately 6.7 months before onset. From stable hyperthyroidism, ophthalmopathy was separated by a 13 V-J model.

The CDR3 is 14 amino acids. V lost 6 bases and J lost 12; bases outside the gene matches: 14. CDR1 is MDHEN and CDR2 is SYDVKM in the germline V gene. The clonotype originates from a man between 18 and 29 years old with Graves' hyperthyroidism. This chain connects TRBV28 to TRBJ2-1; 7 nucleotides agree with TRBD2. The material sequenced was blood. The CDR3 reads CASRSGTTGGGQFF. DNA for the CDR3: TGTGCCAGCAGATCCGGGACTACCGGCGGTGGGCAGTTCTTC.